What follows are 24 T cell receptor beta chains derived from one specimen sequenced in a study of T cell changes during pregnancy in multiple sclerosis. Profiled with immunoSEQ multiplex PCR; TCRdb holds only in-frame clones, not every one. This sample carries more than 55,000 clones, roughly 91% of them seen once, and the ten largest clones take 1% to 1.5%. Here the sequenced sample was peripheral blood, taken after pregnancy. These receptors were taken from a female donor in good health, enrolled as a control in a pregnancy study.

The rearrangement links TRBV6-6 to TRBJ1-1; 8 bases are a match to TRBD1. The V gene end was trimmed by 6 bases and the J gene end by 8 bases; junction bases not matched to a gene: 8. Germline assignment: CDR1 MNHNY and CDR2 SVGAGI (reference sequence). This CDR3 spans 13 amino acids. CDR3 nucleotides: TGTGCCAGCAGCCTACGACAGGGGCAGGAAGCTTTCTTT. Protein product: CASSLRQGQEAFF.

This chain connects TRBV4-2 to TRBJ2-6; 9 positions agree with TRBD1. Germline CDR1 is LGHNA and CDR2 is YNFKEQ. Unmatched junction bases numbered 13, after V lost 0 bases and J lost 4 bases. The CDR3 spans 20 residues. The CDR3 sequence: CASSQDRRDRDGYGANVLTF. In nucleotides, the CDR3 is TGTGCCAGCAGCCAAGATCGTAGGGACAGGGACGGGTACGGGGCCAACGTCCTGACTTTC.

The V call is TRBV9, the J call TRBJ2-7; TRBD2 matches 11 bases. The CDR3 runs 15 residues. Trimming took 4 bases from V and 2 from J; bases not matched to a gene: 5. Germline V lookup: CDR1 SGDLS, CDR2 YYNGEE. In nucleotides, the CDR3 is TGTGCCAGCAGCCTGGGACTAGCGGAAACCTACGAGCAGTACTTC. Protein: CASSLGLAETYEQYF.

The chain carries TRBV5-6 and TRBJ1-2, with D maybe TRBD1 (5 bases). The germline V and J ends were trimmed by 6 bases and 5 bases, with 14 bases remaining between them. In germline, CDR1 is SGHDT, CDR2 YYEEEE. The CDR3 extends over 13 amino acids. The DNA for the CDR3 is TGTGCCAGCACCCGAAGGGGCCATTATGGCTACACCTTC. Amino acid sequence: CASTRRGHYGYTF.

The chain uses TRBV2 and TRBJ1-1; D ambiguous. The CDR3 has 13 residues. Trimming stripped 4 bases from V and 2 bases from J, with 8 bases between. CDR1 is SNHLY, CDR2 FYNNEI, per germline. For the CDR3, the DNA is TGTGCCAGCAGTGTTGAGGGTAACACTGAAGCTTTCTTT. It codes for CASSVEGNTEAFF.

This chain uses TRBV30 with TRBJ2-5, with 9 bases matching TRBD2. Germline V gene lookup returns CDR1 GTSNPN and CDR2 SVGIG (reference sequence). J was trimmed by 4 bases and V by 1 base; bases with no gene match: 7. The CDR3 loop spans 15 amino acids. CDR3 region: CAWSAGGGARETQYF. DNA of the CDR3: TGTGCCTGGAGTGCCGGCGGGGGGGCCCGAGAGACCCAGTACTTC. Full variable domain (remainder filled in from reference TRBV30 and TRBJ2-5): SQTIHQWPATLVQPVGSPLSLECTVEGTSNPNLYWYRQAAGRGLQLLFYSVGIGQISSEVPQNLSASRPQDRQFILSSKKLLLSDSGFYLCAWSAGGGARETQYFGPGTRLLVL.

The chain carries TRBV5-1 and TRBJ2-5, with TRBD2 matching 10 bases. With 4 bases clipped from V and 1 base from J, the junction kept 4 bases outside the gene matches. This CDR3 is 15 amino acids long. Germline V gene lookup returns CDR1 SGHRS and CDR2 YFSETQ. The CDR3 sequence is CASSLAGVIQETQYF. The DNA for the CDR3 is TGCGCCAGCAGCCTAGCGGGGGTCATCCAAGAGACCCAGTACTTC.

This rearrangement joins TRBV27 to TRBJ1-2, with 7 nucleotides matching TRBD1. CDR3 length: 15 residues. V shed 6 bases and J 7 bases; nucleotides not matched to a gene: 14. Looked up from germline, CDR1 is MNHEY and CDR2 is SMNVEV (reference sequence). DNA of the CDR3: TGTGCCAGCAGACTGCAGGGGGGATTTTCAACTGGCTACACCTTC. This translates into CASRLQGGFSTGYTF.

The CDR3 reads CASSLPSGGAVDEQFF. CDR3 DNA sequence: TGTGCCAGCAGCTTACCTAGCGGGGGGGCCGTCGACGAGCAGTTCTTC. V gene TRBV7-3 combines with J gene TRBJ2-1, with 12 bases identical to TRBD2. The V gene end was trimmed by 2 bases and the J gene end by 10 bases; junction bases not matched to a gene: 9. CDR3 length equals 16 residues. CDR1 and CDR2 (germline): SGHTA, FQGTGA.

The chain employs TRBV18 and TRBJ1-2; 7 positions agree with TRBD1. V dropped 3 bases and J dropped 3; count of bases not matched to a gene: 4. The CDR3 loop spans 14 amino acids. In germline, CDR1 is KGHSH, CDR2 LQKENI. The CDR3 nucleotides are TGTGCCAGCTCACCGTCTGGGACAGACTATGGCTACACCTTC. Residues: CASSPSGTDYGYTF.

The V gene is TRBV7-2, the J gene TRBJ2-7; D possibly corresponds to TRBD1 (6 bases). CDR3 length equals 15 residues. Germline V gives CDR1 SGHTA, CDR2 FQGNSA. Trimming removed 3 bases at V and 3 bases at J, with 15 bases between. Here the CDR3 reads CASSFETGRGYEQYF. In DNA form, the CDR3 reads TGTGCCAGCAGCTTCGAGACAGGACGGGGCTACGAGCAGTACTTC.

The DNA for the CDR3 is TGTGCCAGCAGCTCCCGGGGGTGGGGGGTAGTCTATGGCTACACCTTC. It is translated as CASSSRGWGVVYGYTF. The V gene is TRBV7-8, the J gene TRBJ1-2; the D gene is possibly TRBD1 (5 bases). Germline lookup yields CDR1 SGHVS and CDR2 FQNEAQ. The CDR3 covers 16 residues. The germline V and J ends were trimmed by 4 bases and 4 bases, with 19 bases remaining between them.

This clone was found once. The V and J genes are TRBV5-4 and TRBJ2-3, with D uncertain. Trimming stripped 2 bases from V and 0 bases from J, with 10 bases between. CDR1 is SGHNT and CDR2 is YYREEE in the germline V gene (reference sequence). The CDR3 is 15 residues long. The CDR3 region is CASSFKTASTDTQYF. In DNA form, the CDR3 reads TGTGCCAGCAGCTTCAAAACTGCTAGCACAGATACGCAGTATTTT.

The V and J genes are TRBV10-1 and TRBJ2-5; 9 bases are shared with TRBD1. Germline CDR1 is WNHNN and CDR2 is SYGVQD (reference sequence). The CDR3 is 13 amino acids. J lost 5 bases, V lost 2 bases, and 0 bases had no gene match. In nucleotides, the CDR3 is TGCGCCAGCAGTGAGGGACAGGGGGAGACCCAGTACTTC. It codes for CASSEGQGETQYF.

This chain links TRBV2 with TRBJ1-5, with 7 positions matching TRBD1. Germline assignment: CDR1 SNHLY and CDR2 FYNNEI. The CDR3 spans 15 residues. Losses at the gene ends were 0 bases for V and 11 bases for J; bases not matched to a gene: 10. The CDR3 here is CASSEAPGGFTAQHF. The CDR3 nucleotides are TGTGCCAGCAGTGAAGCCCCAGGGGGGTTTACGGCCCAGCATTTT.

The V call is TRBV5-1, the J call TRBJ1-6; the D is unclear. The CDR3 covers 16 residues. The germline CDR1 and CDR2 sequences are SGHRS and YFSETQ. V lost 0 bases to trimming and J lost 5 bases, with 12 bases between them. As DNA, the CDR3 is TGCGCCAGCAGCTTGGGCACAGTTAATAATAATTCACCCCTCCACTTT. This codes for CASSLGTVNNNSPLHF.

This clone came up once. This sequence joins TRBV7-9 and TRBJ1-4, with D hard to call. The V gene's germline CDR1 is SEHNR and CDR2 FQNEAQ (reference sequence). V was pared by 1 base and J by 8 bases, with 14 bases between. The CDR3 contains 15 residues. CDR3 residues: CASSLGGTEREKLFF. The CDR3 DNA reads as TGTGCCAGCAGCTTAGGTGGTACGGAGAGGGAAAAACTGTTTTTT.

The J gene is TRBJ1-4, the V gene TRBV18; D is possibly TRBD1 (5 bases). V was cut by 6 bases and J by 7 bases, with 27 bases left in between. The germline V gene has CDR1 KGHSH and CDR2 LQKENI. This CDR3 has 18 amino acids. CDR3 sequence (DNA): TGTGCCAGCTCCTCTTACAAAGGGACTCCCAAGGAGGCTGAAAAACTGTTTTTT. Residues: CASSSYKGTPKEAEKLFF.

The V and J genes are TRBV27 and TRBJ2-2; D is uncertain. V was shortened by 2 bases and J by 8 bases, with 12 bases between the two germline ends. Germline V lookup: CDR1 MNHEY, CDR2 SMNVEV (reference sequence). The CDR3 has 14 residues. The CDR3 coding sequence is TGTGCCAGCAGTTTAATGACCGAGGTGGGGGAGCTGTTTTTT. This gives the protein CASSLMTEVGELFF.

The chain recombines TRBV2 with TRBJ2-3; a possible D gene is TRBD2 (6 bases). V shed 11 bases and J shed 2 bases, with 17 bases lying between them. Germline CDR1 reads SNHLY; CDR2 reads FYNNEI. This CDR3 contains 14 residues. The CDR3 DNA reads TGTGCCGGCGGGGCGGAGAAGACCACAGATACGCAGTATTTT. It encodes CAGGAEKTTDTQYF.

This clone was counted between two and nine times. The chain carries TRBV18 and TRBJ1-1; no definite D call. From germline, CDR1 is KGHSH and CDR2 LQKENI. The CDR3 has 15 amino acids. Trimming removed 3 bases from V and 2 bases from J, with 13 bases in between. This chain's CDR3 is CASSPENPPNTEAFF. CDR3 bases: TGTGCCAGCTCACCGGAGAATCCGCCAAACACTGAAGCTTTCTTT.

The chain uses TRBV7-2 and TRBJ2-2, with D perhaps matching TRBD2 (7 bases). This CDR3 contains 16 residues. CDR1 and CDR2 (germline): SGHTA, FQGNSA. Deletions cut 4 bases from V and 1 base from J, with 13 bases between. The chain's CDR3 is CASSSRGGVNTGELFF. The CDR3 bases are TGTGCCAGCAGCTCAAGGGGGGGGGTGAACACCGGGGAGCTGTTTTTT.

V is TRBV30 and J is TRBJ2-5, with TRBD2 matching 11 bases. CDR1 is GTSNPN, CDR2 SVGIG, per germline (reference sequence). The trim removed 6 bases at V and 11 bases at J, leaving 11 bases unmatched. The CDR3 sequence is 13 residues long. Written as DNA, the CDR3 is TGTGCCTGCACTAGCGGGGGTTGGGGGGAGCAGTACTTC. Amino acid sequence: CACTSGGWGEQYF.

The rearrangement uses TRBV4-3 and TRBJ2-1; the D gene is possibly TRBD1 (9 bases). CDR1 is LGHNA, CDR2 YSLEER, per germline. This CDR3 spans 15 amino acids. V was cut by 4 bases and J by 10 bases, with 20 bases left in between. The CDR3 DNA reads as TGCGCCAGCAGCCCGGGGGGGACAGGGTCGTGGGAGCAGTTCTTC. It codes for CASSPGGTGSWEQFF.